The clone carrying this T cell receptor beta chain was seen at least ten times. Antigen: not known. Germline loops: CDR1 SGDLS, CDR2 YYNGEE. Between the trimmed V and J ends, which lost 0 bases and 9 bases, there was a span of 13 bases. The CDR3 sequence is 14 residues long. Quantitative 5'-RACE with molecular barcodes produced the TCR beta libraries. TCRdb reprocessed the 5' RACE reads with MiXCR, giving one entry per CDR3 protein. Of around 39,000 distinct CDR3 sequences listed, 13% are singletons. The data stem from a study of CD8 T cells in ankylosing spondylitis. Overall study findings and caveats: Disease-linked clones were reportedly significantly enriched in matched ankylosing spondylitis synovial fluid. Blood of patients with ankylosing spondylitis appeared to be characterized by a TCR beta motif of several highly homologous variants. Some of the motif variants had earlier been found in reactive arthritis patients' fluid and blood.

What was sequenced was synovial fluid, either unsorted or a sorted T cell fraction (not recorded which). V usage is TRBV9 and J usage is TRBJ2-1, with D possibly matching TRBD2 (6 bases). This receptor was taken from a male donor with ankylosing spondylitis. The CDR3 region is CASSVGYEAGEQFF. The DNA of the CDR3 is TGTGCCAGCAGCGTAGGCTATGAAGCGGGTGAGCAGTTCTTC.